This T cell receptor (beta chain) was profiled in a study of shared clonotypes between healthy human individuals. About the research overall: Per donor, three plates held CD4 naive cells, three held CD4 memory, two held CD8 naive and one held CD8 memory.

For this clone: Its cognate antigen is unknown.

Overall study findings and caveats: It was observed that 5% to 6.5% of naive CD4 clonotypes were shared across several donors. It was expected that sequencing depth would affect clonotype sharing among donors.

This CDR3 has 14 residues. J was trimmed by 5 bases and V by 4 bases; bases with no gene match: 8. CDR1 SGHDT and CDR2 YYEEEE come from the germline V gene. In the study's own analysis: ImmunoSEQ yielded junction-only sequences lacking quality scores, so filtering differed. The method was immunoSEQ multiplex PCR; TCRdb's version includes in-frame clones alone and lacks a portion of them. V and J calls and clone size are as listed in that table; D and trimming were resolved from the DNA. This table holds millions of clones, approximately 90% found once. This clonotype originated in a man aged 18 to 29 in good health. Sequenced sample: naive CD4+ T cells sorted from blood. As to subset: CD45RA+ positively selected. The chain links TRBV5-6 to TRBJ1-2, with TRBD1 identical over 7 bases. CDR3 region: CASSLRQGDYGYTF. The CDR3 DNA is TGTGCCAGCAGCCTACGACAGGGAGATTATGGCTACACCTTC.